The entry that follows covers one TCR beta chain sequence. The sample comes from a study of T cell clones after liver transplantation. Trimming removed 3 bases from V and 11 bases from J, with 13 bases in between. CDR1 is SQVTM and CDR2 is ANQGSEA in the germline V gene. The CDR3 is 11 amino acids. Some clones are missing from TCRdb's copy, which holds only in-frame ones; the method was immunoSEQ multiplex PCR. The data show roughly 49,000 clones, roughly 70% seen once. The source is a human patient who received a liver transplant. T cells may partly derive from the graft donor. Sequencing was performed on CD4+ T cells from blood, taken around 54 months after liver transplant. The V and J genes are TRBV29-1 and TRBJ1-1; D may be TRBD1 (6 bases). CDR3 coding DNA: TGCAGCGTTGAGAGGGGGGAGGAGGCTTTCTTT. Translating gives CSVERGEEAFF.